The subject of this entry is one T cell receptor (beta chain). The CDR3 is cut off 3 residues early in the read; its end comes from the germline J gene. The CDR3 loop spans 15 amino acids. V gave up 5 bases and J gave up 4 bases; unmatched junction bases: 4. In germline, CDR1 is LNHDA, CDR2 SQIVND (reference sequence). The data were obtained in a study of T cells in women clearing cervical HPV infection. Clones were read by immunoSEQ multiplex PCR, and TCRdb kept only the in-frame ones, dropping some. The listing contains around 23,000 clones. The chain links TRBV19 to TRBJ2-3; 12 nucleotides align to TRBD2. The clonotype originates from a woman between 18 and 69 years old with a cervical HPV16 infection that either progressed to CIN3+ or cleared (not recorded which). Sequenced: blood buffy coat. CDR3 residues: CASSASGGAADTQYF. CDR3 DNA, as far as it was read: TGTGCCAGTAGTGCTAGCGGGGGGGCCGCAGATACG.